This TCR beta chain was documented in a study of T cells in localized non-small cell lung cancer. Using immunoSEQ multiplex PCR, the repertoire was profiled, and TCRdb retains in-frame clones only, with some absent. The table records some 41,000 clones, around nine tenths of them present only once. There are 15 residues in the CDR3. The V and J ends lost 6 bases and 6 bases respectively, with 18 bases between them. The germline CDR1 and CDR2 sequences are LNHDA and SQIVND (reference sequence). Note on this clone: The antigen remains undetermined.

Findings and limits, study-wide: Paired adjacent lung recovered a median around 60 of the top 100 tumor clones. Multi-region tumor sequencing was not done, so intratumor heterogeneity could not be excluded. T cell clonality was highest in uninvolved adjacent lung, above tumor. Elevated blood T cell density was associated with longer overall survival.

This clonotype was sampled from a woman aged 40-69 years with stage II lung adenocarcinoma. Specimen: PBMCs, collected before any cancer treatment. This rearrangement joins TRBV19 to TRBJ1-5, with D maybe TRBD1 (6 bases). The CDR3 DNA reads as TGTGCCAGTAGCACACAGGGAGGGCTTGGTCAGCCCCAGCATTTT. This gives the protein CASSTQGGLGQPQHF.